These 20 T cell receptor beta chains were sequenced from one sample in a study of blood T cell repertoires in COVID-19. Assay: immunoSEQ multiplex PCR; the TCRdb copy retains only in-frame clones and omits some. The sample yields about 200,000 clones, roughly 85% seen once. Material: peripheral blood. Every receptor here comes from a woman aged 40-49 years with active or convalescent COVID-19.

The V call is TRBV7-3, the J call TRBJ1-5; D uncertain. Germline CDR1 reads SGHTA; CDR2 reads FQGTGA. The CDR3 runs to 13 residues. V lost 4 bases and J 2 bases, leaving 6 bases between the germline ends. The CDR3 nucleotides read TGTGCCAGCAGCTCTTATGGCAATCAGCCCCAGCATTTT. Protein product: CASSSYGNQPQHF.

The gene calls are TRBV28 and TRBJ2-7; the D gene is possibly TRBD2 (6 bases). The CDR3 extends over 15 amino acids. The V end lost 0 bases, the J end lost 0 bases, and 9 bases lay between the germline ends. Germline V gene sequence: CDR1 MDHEN, CDR2 SYDVKM. Written as DNA, the CDR3 is TGTGCCAGCAGTTTATGGGGGCGGGACTCCTACGAGCAGTACTTC. It translates to CASSLWGRDSYEQYF.

The gene calls are TRBV12-5 and TRBJ2-7, with a tentative D call TRBD2 (5 bases). Trimming pared 3 bases from V and 5 bases from J, leaving 11 bases between. CDR1 and CDR2 from the germline V gene are LGHNT and FRNRAP. This CDR3 is built from 13 residues. CDR3 in DNA: TGTGCTAGTGGTTTAATCGTCGGGAACGAGCAGTACTTC. Protein sequence: CASGLIVGNEQYF.

The chain employs TRBV7-8 and TRBJ2-1; 8 bases agree with TRBD1. Unmatched junction bases numbered 7, after V lost 5 bases and J lost 7 bases. CDR3 length: 14 residues. CDR1 is SGHVS and CDR2 is FQNEAQ in the germline V gene. CDR3 residues: CASSPGQVGNEQFF. CDR3 sequence (DNA): TGTGCCAGCAGCCCGGGACAGGTAGGGAATGAGCAGTTCTTC.

The CDR3 sequence is CASSLRPSGVDTQYF. CDR3 DNA sequence: TGTGCCAGCAGTTTACGTCCTAGCGGTGTAGATACGCAGTATTTT. V is TRBV27 and J is TRBJ2-3; 7 nucleotides align to TRBD2. With 2 bases clipped from V and 5 bases from J, the junction kept 7 bases outside the gene matches. Germline assignment: CDR1 MNHEY and CDR2 SMNVEV (reference sequence). The CDR3 length is 15 residues.

This chain links TRBV28 with TRBJ1-2; tentatively, D is TRBD1 (6 bases). Germline CDR1 and CDR2: MDHEN and SYDVKM. Trimming removed 2 bases from V and 8 bases from J, with 12 bases in between. This CDR3 comprises 13 residues. This CDR3 is CASSLGGAGGYTF. CDR3 nucleotide sequence: TGTGCCAGCAGTTTAGGGGGGGCCGGGGGCTACACCTTC.

In this sample, this clone turned up once. CDR3 in amino acids: CASSHRGQGRPDTQYF. The CDR3 DNA sequence: TGCGCCAGCAGCCACAGGGGACAGGGACGCCCAGATACGCAGTATTTT. V is TRBV4-3 and J is TRBJ2-3, with 9 bases matching TRBD1. Per germline, CDR1 LGHNA and CDR2 YSLEER. V shed 3 bases, J shed 4 bases, and the junction held 8 bases outside the gene matches. This CDR3 is built from 16 residues.

This chain joins TRBV28 and TRBJ1-2; 10 bases map to TRBD1. The V and J ends lost 1 base and 5 bases, in that order; junction bases with no gene match: 4. The length of the CDR3 is 15 residues. Germline CDR1 reads MDHEN; CDR2 reads SYDVKM. Written as DNA, the CDR3 is TGTGCCAGCAGTTTATTAGGACAGGGGGAATATGGCTACACCTTC. Translating it yields CASSLLGQGEYGYTF.

The chain recombines TRBV7-2 with TRBJ2-1; perhaps TRBD2 as D (6 bases). Per germline, CDR1 SGHTA and CDR2 FQGNSA. Trimming left V 5 bases short and J 0 bases short, with 20 bases between. The CDR3 is 18 amino acids. The CDR3 is CASSRGEGGKSSYNEQFF. CDR3 nucleotide sequence: TGTGCCAGCAGCCGGGGCGAGGGCGGGAAAAGCTCCTACAATGAGCAGTTCTTC. Together with reference TRBV7-2 and TRBJ2-1, the CDR3 gives the full variable domain: GAGVSQSPSNKVTEKGKDVELRCDPISGHTALYWYRQSLGQGLEFLIYFQGNSAPDKSGLPSDRFSAERTGGSVSTLTIQRTQQEDSAVYLCASSRGEGGKSSYNEQFFGPGTRLTVL.

V gene TRBV9 combines with J gene TRBJ1-1; a weak D match, TRBD1 (5 bases). The CDR3 runs 16 residues. The germline gives CDR1 SGDLS, CDR2 YYNGEE. Trimming shortened V by 0 bases and J by 4 bases, and 16 bases separated the two germline ends. The CDR3 coding sequence is TGTGCCAGCAGCGTAGTAGATGGACAACTAAGCACTGAAGCTTTCTTT. As protein: CASSVVDGQLSTEAFF.

This chain joins TRBV25-1 and TRBJ1-2, with TRBD1 identical over 7 bases. The CDR3 has 12 residues. Trimming at V came to 8 bases and at J to 7 bases, leaving 7 bases not matched to a gene. CDR1 is MGHDK and CDR2 is SYGVNS in the germline V gene. The CDR3 reads CASGGGAAGYTF. The CDR3, as DNA: TGTGCCAGCGGAGGGGGCGCAGCTGGCTACACCTTC.

CDR3 region: CASSQEGNGGAAKNIQYF. The DNA of the CDR3 is TGTGCCAGCAGCCAAGAGGGTAACGGAGGGGCGGCCAAAAACATTCAGTACTTC. J is TRBJ2-4 and V is TRBV3-1 (or the pseudogene TRBV3-2); possibly TRBD2 for D (6 bases). The V gene's germline CDR1 is LGHDT and CDR2 YNNKEL (reference sequence). Trimming pared 0 bases from V and 1 base from J, leaving 16 bases between. CDR3 size: 18 residues.

The chain recombines TRBV7-3 with TRBJ2-5; perhaps TRBD1 as D (6 bases). Germline V gene data show CDR1 as SGHTA and CDR2 as FQGTGA. The CDR3 runs 15 residues. Trimming removed 5 bases from V and 5 bases from J, with 18 bases in between. CDR3 residues: CASSPRGPGSETQYF. As DNA, the CDR3 is TGTGCCAGCAGCCCCAGGGGACCAGGGAGCGAGACCCAGTACTTC.

V usage is TRBV5-1 and J usage is TRBJ1-2; a possible D gene is TRBD1 (6 bases). Germline values: CDR1 SGHRS, CDR2 YFSETQ. Trimming shortened V by 0 bases and J by 8 bases, and 23 bases separated the two germline ends. The CDR3 sequence is 17 residues long. The CDR3 is CASSLGDITGKVDGYTF. The CDR3 DNA reads TGCGCCAGCAGCTTGGGGGACATTACAGGGAAGGTGGACGGCTACACCTTC.

The chain carries TRBV6-1 and TRBJ1-5; tentative D call: TRBD1 (5 bases). The CDR3 contains 14 residues. CDR1 MNHNS and CDR2 SASEGT come from the germline V gene. V was pared by 3 bases and J by 0 bases, with 6 bases between. CDR3 DNA sequence: TGTGCCAGCAGTGACAGGGCTAGCAATCAGCCCCAGCATTTT. It encodes CASSDRASNQPQHF.

This rearrangement joins TRBV6-5 to TRBJ2-4, with no clear D. The V gene's germline CDR1 is MNHEY and CDR2 SVGAGI. V dropped 6 bases and J dropped 5 bases, with 8 bases sitting between them. CDR3 length: 12 residues. Here the CDR3 reads CASRATENIQYF. The CDR3 DNA reads as TGTGCCAGCAGGGCCACAGAAAACATTCAGTACTTC.

Written as DNA, the CDR3 is TGTGCCAGCAGCCAATTGCCACAGGCCCCCTACGAGCAGTACTTC. It is translated as CASSQLPQAPYEQYF. The chain carries TRBV14 and TRBJ2-7; TRBD1 might be the D (5 bases). CDR3 size: 15 residues. Trimming cost V 2 bases and J 2 bases, with 13 bases left between them. Germline CDR1 is SGHDN and CDR2 is FVKESK.

This clone has only a few counts. The chain employs TRBV5-5 and TRBJ1-1; D unresolved. Between the trimmed V and J ends, which lost 0 bases and 4 bases, there was a span of 7 bases. The CDR3 length is 13 residues. Germline V gives CDR1 SGHKS, CDR2 YYEKEE (reference sequence). CDR3 protein: CASSLVQSTEAFF. CDR3 bases: TGTGCCAGCAGCTTGGTACAGTCCACTGAAGCTTTCTTT.

This clone was observed once. CDR3 DNA sequence: TGTGCCAGCAGCTTCACTAGCGGAACCTACAATGAGCAGTTCTTC. Its protein is CASSFTSGTYNEQFF. The rearrangement uses TRBV11-2 and TRBJ2-1; 8 bases are a match to TRBD2. The CDR3 spans 15 residues. The trim removed 3 bases at V and 2 bases at J, leaving 3 bases unmatched. CDR1 is SGHAT, CDR2 FQNNGV, per germline.

The chain joins TRBV30 to TRBJ1-2; the D is unclear. With 0 bases removed from V and 0 bases from J, the gap between germline ends came to 14 bases. CDR1 is GTSNPN and CDR2 is SVGIG in the germline V gene (reference sequence). This CDR3 has 16 residues. The CDR3, as DNA: TGTGCCTGGAGTGTACAGCCGGGATCCCCTAACTATGGCTACACCTTC. Translation gives CAWSVQPGSPNYGYTF.